A selection of T cell receptor beta chains follows, all from one sample in a study of T cell repertoires in cytomegalovirus infection. Each CDR3 protein gets one entry after TCRdb re-called the reads with MiXCR. The sample comprises about 490,000 distinct CDR3 sequences, 16% of which are singletons, and more than 20% rests with the top ten. The sequencing input was CD8+ T cells from PBMCs. These receptors all stem from a human donor in good health (CMV status not recorded). Some clones in this sample may be carry-over from other donors' samples. Each CDR3 is given with its conserved first and last residue. Each record gives: J gene, D gene, clone size, V gene, CDR3 DNA, CDR3 protein. The D gene is left open where the match is weak. Clone sizes are given selectively: once, few, many, or a class where the clone is expanded.

>TRBJ2-1|NA|NA|TRBV24-1
TGTGCCACCAGTGATCGGGACAAATACAATGAGCAGTGCTTC
CATSDRDKYNEQCF
>TRBJ2-3|NA|many|TRBV12-5
TGTGCTAGTGGTTTGGGACCAACAGATACGCAGTATTTT
CASGLGPTDTQYF
>TRBJ1-3|NA|NA|TRBV6-5
TGTGCCAGCAGTTTTGCGATGTCTGGAAACACCATATATTTT
CASSFAMSGNTIYF
>TRBJ2-7|NA|many|TRBV19
TGTGCCAGTAGTGTTAGTTGGGGGCCGGCCTACGAGCAGTACTTC
CASSVSWGPAYEQYF
>TRBJ1-1|NA|many|TRBV25-1
TGTGCCAGCAGTGGCCCGGTGGTAAGGGGGGGAAACACTGAAGCTTTCTTT
CASSGPVVRGGNTEAFF
>TRBJ2-5|NA|few|TRBV28
TGTGCCAGCAGTTCCCCCTTTGGGTATCAAGAGACCCAGTACTTC
CASSSPFGYQETQYF
>TRBJ1-1|NA|many|TRBV12-3/TRBV12-4
TGTGCCAGCAGGCTCGTATTAGGGGTCACTGAAGCTTTCTTT
CASRLVLGVTEAFF
>TRBJ2-1|NA|many|TRBV7-6
TGTGCCAGCAGCCCCCGTCCGGGGCCTATATACAATGAGCAGTTCTTC
CASSPRPGPIYNEQFF
>TRBJ2-1|TRBD2|NA|TRBV20-1
TGCAGTGCTGAGCGGGGCCTTTCCTACAATGAGCAGTTCTTC
CSAERGLSYNEQFF
>TRBJ2-3|TRBD1|many|TRBV7-3
TGTGCCAGCAGCCTGACAGGGGGCGAGGGCACAGATACGCAGTATTTT
CASSLTGGEGTDTQYF
>TRBJ1-1|NA|many|TRBV12-5
TGTGCTAGTGGTTTGGGGGGTATTACTGAAGCTTTCTTT
CASGLGGITEAFF
>TRBJ2-3|NA|many|TRBV6-4
TGTGCCAGCAGTGCCGGGACTAGCACAGATACGCAGTATTTT
CASSAGTSTDTQYF
>TRBJ1-2|TRBD1|many|TRBV28
TGTGCCAGCAGTCACGACAGGGGGTTAAAGGGCTACACCTTC
CASSHDRGLKGYTF
>TRBJ2-1|TRBD2|many|TRBV7-6
TGTGCCAGCAGCTTAGGGGGACTAGCGCGAAATGAGCAGTTCTTC
CASSLGGLARNEQFF
>TRBJ1-1|NA|many|TRBV6-6
TGTGCCAGTCTACAGGATTTGAACACTGAAGCTTTCTTT
CASLQDLNTEAFF
>TRBJ2-3|NA|NA|TRBV9
TGTGCCAGCAGCGGGAAAGTGGGGGGCCAAACAGATACGCAGTATTTT
CASSGKVGGQTDTQYF
>TRBJ1-5|NA|many|TRBV12-3/TRBV12-4
TGTGCCAGCAGTTTAGATGGGGCGCGAGTCAATCAGCCCCAGCATTTT
CASSLDGARVNQPQHF
>TRBJ1-1|NA|few|TRBV7-3
TGTGCCAGCAGCTTGGAGCCGAACACTGAAGCTTTCTTT
CASSLEPNTEAFF
>TRBJ2-7|TRBD2|many|TRBV2
TGTGCCAGCAGTGGAGTAGCGGGGGGATTGTACGAGCAGTACTTC
CASSGVAGGLYEQYF
>TRBJ2-7|NA|few|TRBV19
TGTGCCAGTAGTCCCTCGGACAGAATCTACGAGCAGTACTTC
CASSPSDRIYEQYF
>TRBJ1-1|NA|many|TRBV12-5
TGTGCTAGTGGTTTCAAGGGAGGGAACCCTGAAGCTTTCTTT
CASGFKGGNPEAFF
>TRBJ1-5|NA|few|TRBV4-1
TGCGCCAGCAGCCAGCGGGAAGGGGCGGGTCAGCCCCAGCATTTT
CASSQREGAGQPQHF
>TRBJ2-7|NA|many|TRBV27
TGTGCCAGCTCAGACGGGAGCTCCTACGAGCAGTACTTC
CASSDGSSYEQYF
>TRBJ2-2|TRBD2|NA|TRBV10-3
TGTGCCATCAGACCAACAGGGACTAGCGGGGGCCTAAACACCGGGGAGCTGTTTTTT
CAIRPTGTSGGLNTGELFF
>TRBJ2-3|NA|few|TRBV12-5
TGTGCTAGTGGTTTGTCTTTAGGTACAGATACGCAGTATTTT
CASGLSLGTDTQYF
>TRBJ2-1|TRBD2|NA|TRBV7-8
TGTGCCAGAAGCTTAGCTCCCTCAGGGAGGGATGAGCCGTTCTTC
CARSLAPSGRDEPFF
>TRBJ2-5|TRBD1|many|TRBV28
TGTGCCAGCAATTTGGGTGGGACAGGGATCCAAGAGACCCAGTACTTC
CASNLGGTGIQETQYF